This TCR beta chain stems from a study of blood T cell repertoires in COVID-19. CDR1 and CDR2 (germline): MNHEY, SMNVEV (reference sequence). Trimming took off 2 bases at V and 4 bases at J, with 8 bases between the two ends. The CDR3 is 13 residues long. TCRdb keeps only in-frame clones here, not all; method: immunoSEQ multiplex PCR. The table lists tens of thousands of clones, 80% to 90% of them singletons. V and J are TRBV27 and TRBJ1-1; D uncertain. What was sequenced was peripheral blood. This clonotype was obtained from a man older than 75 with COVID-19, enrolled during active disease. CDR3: CASSLPGCTEAFF. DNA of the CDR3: TGTGCCAGCAGTTTACCGGGTTGCACTGAAGCTTTCTTT.